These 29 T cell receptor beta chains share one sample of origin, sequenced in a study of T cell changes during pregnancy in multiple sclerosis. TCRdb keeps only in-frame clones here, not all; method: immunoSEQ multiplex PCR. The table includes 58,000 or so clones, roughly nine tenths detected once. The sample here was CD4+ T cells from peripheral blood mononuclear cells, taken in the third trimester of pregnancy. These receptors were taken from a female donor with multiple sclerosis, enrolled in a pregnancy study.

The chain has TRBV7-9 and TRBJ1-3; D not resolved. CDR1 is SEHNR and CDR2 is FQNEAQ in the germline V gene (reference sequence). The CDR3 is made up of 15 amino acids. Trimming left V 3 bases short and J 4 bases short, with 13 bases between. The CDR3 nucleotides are TGTGCCAGCAGCTTCTTGGAGAGCCTAGGAAACACCATATATTTT. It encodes CASSFLESLGNTIYF.

CDR3 in amino acids: CASSLDGPGGYGYTF. The CDR3 coding sequence is TGCGCCAGCAGCTTGGATGGCCCAGGTGGATATGGCTACACCTTC. V gene TRBV5-1 combines with J gene TRBJ1-2; D remains unclear. Germline CDR1 SGHRS, CDR2 YFSETQ. V was clipped by 0 bases and J by 5 bases, with 14 bases between them. The CDR3 runs 15 residues.

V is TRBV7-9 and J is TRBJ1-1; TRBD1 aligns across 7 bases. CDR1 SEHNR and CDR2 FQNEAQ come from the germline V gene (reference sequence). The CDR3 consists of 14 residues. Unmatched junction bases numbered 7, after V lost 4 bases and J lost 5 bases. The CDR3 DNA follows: TGTGCCAGCAGCTCGAAACAGGGGTGGACTGAAGCTTTCTTT. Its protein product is CASSSKQGWTEAFF. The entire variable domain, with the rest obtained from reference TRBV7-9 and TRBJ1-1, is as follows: DTGVSQNPRHKITKRGQNVTFRCDPISEHNRLYWYRQTLGQGPEFLTYFQNEAQLEKSRLLSDRFSAERPKGSFSTLEIQRTEQGDSAMYLCASSSKQGWTEAFFGQGTRLTVV.

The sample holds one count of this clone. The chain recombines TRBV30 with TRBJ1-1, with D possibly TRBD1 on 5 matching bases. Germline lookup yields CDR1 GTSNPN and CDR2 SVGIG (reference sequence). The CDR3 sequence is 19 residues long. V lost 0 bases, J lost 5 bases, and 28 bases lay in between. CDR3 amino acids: CAWSVPAATRFGGGTEAFF. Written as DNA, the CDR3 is TGTGCCTGGAGTGTTCCTGCGGCTACCCGGTTTGGGGGGGGGACTGAAGCTTTCTTT.

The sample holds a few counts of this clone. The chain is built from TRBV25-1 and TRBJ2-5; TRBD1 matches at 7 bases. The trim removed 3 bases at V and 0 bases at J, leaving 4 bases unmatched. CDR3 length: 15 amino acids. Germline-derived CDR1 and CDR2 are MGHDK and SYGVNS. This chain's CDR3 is CASSDPQGNQETQYF. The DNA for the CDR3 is TGTGCCAGCAGTGACCCACAGGGGAACCAAGAGACCCAGTACTTC. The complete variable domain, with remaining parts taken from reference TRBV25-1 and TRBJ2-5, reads EADIYQTPRYLVIGTGKKITLECSQTMGHDKMYWYQQDPGMELHLIHYSYGVNSTEKGDLSSESTVSRIRTEHFPLTLESARPSHTSQYLCASSDPQGNQETQYFGPGTRLLVL.

The CDR3 bases are TGTGCCAGCAGCCGCGGGACAGGTACTAATGAAAAACTGTTTTTT. It codes for CASSRGTGTNEKLFF. The chain couples TRBV7-9 to TRBJ1-4, with 8 bases fitting TRBD1. The CDR3 consists of 15 residues. The germline V gene encodes CDR1 SEHNR and CDR2 FQNEAQ (reference sequence). Unmatched junction bases numbered 4, after V lost 5 bases and J lost 2 bases.

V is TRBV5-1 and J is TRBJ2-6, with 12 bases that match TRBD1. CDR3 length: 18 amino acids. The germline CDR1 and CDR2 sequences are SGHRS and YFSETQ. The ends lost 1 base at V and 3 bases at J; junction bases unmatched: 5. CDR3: CASSLMGTGGYGANVLTF. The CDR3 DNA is TGCGCCAGCAGCTTGATGGGGACAGGGGGCTATGGGGCCAACGTCCTGACTTTC.

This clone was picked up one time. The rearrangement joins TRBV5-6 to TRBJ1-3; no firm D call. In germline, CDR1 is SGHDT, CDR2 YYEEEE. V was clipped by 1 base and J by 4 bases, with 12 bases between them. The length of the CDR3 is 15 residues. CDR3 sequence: CASSLLAREGNTIYF. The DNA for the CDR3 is TGTGCCAGCAGCTTGCTGGCCCGGGAGGGAAACACCATATATTTT.

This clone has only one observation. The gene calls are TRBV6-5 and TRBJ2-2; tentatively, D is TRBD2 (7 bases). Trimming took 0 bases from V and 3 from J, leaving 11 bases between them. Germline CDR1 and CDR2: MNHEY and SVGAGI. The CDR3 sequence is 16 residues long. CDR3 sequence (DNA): TGTGCCAGCAGTTACTCGACGGGGGGCCACACCGGGGAGCTGTTTTTT. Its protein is CASSYSTGGHTGELFF.

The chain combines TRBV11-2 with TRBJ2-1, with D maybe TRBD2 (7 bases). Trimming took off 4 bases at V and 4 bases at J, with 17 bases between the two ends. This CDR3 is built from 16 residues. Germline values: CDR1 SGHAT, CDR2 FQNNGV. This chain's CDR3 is CASSWGGRISYNEQFF. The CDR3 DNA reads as TGTGCCAGCAGCTGGGGGGGGCGGATAAGTTACAATGAGCAGTTCTTC.

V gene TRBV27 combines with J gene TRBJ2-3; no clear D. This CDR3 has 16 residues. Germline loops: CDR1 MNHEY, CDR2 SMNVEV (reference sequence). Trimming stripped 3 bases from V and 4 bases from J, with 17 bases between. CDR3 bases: TGTGCCAGCAGTTTTCTCCCGAGACAAAGTTCAGATACGCAGTATTTT. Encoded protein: CASSFLPRQSSDTQYF.

The CDR3 here is CASSLYSGSSESEKLFF. CDR3 coding DNA: TGTGCCAGCAGCTTGTACTCAGGGTCCTCAGAGTCGGAAAAACTGTTTTTT. The gene calls are TRBV5-4 and TRBJ1-4; possible D gene TRBD1, 5 bases. This CDR3 has 17 residues. The V gene's germline CDR1 is SGHNT and CDR2 YYREEE (reference sequence). Trimming pared 1 base from V and 8 bases from J, leaving 21 bases between.

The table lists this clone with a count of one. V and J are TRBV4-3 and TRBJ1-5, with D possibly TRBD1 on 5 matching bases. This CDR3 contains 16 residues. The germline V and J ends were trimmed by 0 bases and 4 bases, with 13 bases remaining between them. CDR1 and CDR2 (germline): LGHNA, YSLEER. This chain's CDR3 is CASSQERAGFNQPQHF. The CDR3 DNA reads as TGCGCCAGCAGCCAAGAAAGGGCAGGGTTTAATCAGCCCCAGCATTTT.

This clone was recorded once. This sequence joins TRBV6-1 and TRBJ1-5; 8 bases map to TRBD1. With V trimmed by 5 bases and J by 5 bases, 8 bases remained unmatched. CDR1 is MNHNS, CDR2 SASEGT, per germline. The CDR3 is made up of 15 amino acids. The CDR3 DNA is TGTGCCAGCAGTTTGGACAGGGTGACCGATCAGCCCCAGCATTTT. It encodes CASSLDRVTDQPQHF.

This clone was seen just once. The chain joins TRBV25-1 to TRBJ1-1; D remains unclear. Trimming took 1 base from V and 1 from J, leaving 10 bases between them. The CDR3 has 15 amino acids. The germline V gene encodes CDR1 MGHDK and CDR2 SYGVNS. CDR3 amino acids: CASSEWAGRNTEAFF. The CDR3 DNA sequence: TGTGCCAGCAGTGAATGGGCAGGTAGGAACACTGAAGCTTTCTTT.

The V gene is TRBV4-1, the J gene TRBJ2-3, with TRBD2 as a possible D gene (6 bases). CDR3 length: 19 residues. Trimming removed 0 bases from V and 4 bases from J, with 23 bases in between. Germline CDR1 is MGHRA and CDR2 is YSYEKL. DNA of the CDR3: TGCGCCAGCAGCCAAGATTTCTTCGTTTACGGGAGAGGCGCAGATACGCAGTATTTT. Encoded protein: CASSQDFFVYGRGADTQYF.

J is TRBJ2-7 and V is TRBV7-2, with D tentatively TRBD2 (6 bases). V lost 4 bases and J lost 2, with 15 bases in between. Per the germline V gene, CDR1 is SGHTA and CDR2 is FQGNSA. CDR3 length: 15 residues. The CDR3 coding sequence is TGTGCCAGCAGCTCGCACCCAGAGCGGGCCTACGAGCAGTACTTC. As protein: CASSSHPERAYEQYF. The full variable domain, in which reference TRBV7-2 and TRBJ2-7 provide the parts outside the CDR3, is GAGVSQSPSNKVTEKGKDVELRCDPISGHTALYWYRQSLGQGLEFLIYFQGNSAPDKSGLPSDRFSAERTGGSVSTLTIQRTQQEDSAVYLCASSSHPERAYEQYFGPGTRLTVT.

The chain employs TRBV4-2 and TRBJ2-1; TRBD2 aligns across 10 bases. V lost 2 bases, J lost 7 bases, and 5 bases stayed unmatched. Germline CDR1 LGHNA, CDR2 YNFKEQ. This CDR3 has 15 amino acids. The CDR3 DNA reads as TGTGCCAGCAGCCAAATGAGCGGGGGGGCAAATGAGCAGTTCTTC. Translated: CASSQMSGGANEQFF.

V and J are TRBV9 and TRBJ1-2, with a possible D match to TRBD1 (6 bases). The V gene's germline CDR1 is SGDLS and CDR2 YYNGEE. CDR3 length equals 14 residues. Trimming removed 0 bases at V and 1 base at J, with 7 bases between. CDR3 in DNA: TGTGCCAGCAGCGTAGGGGACATTAACTATGGCTACACCTTC. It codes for CASSVGDINYGYTF.

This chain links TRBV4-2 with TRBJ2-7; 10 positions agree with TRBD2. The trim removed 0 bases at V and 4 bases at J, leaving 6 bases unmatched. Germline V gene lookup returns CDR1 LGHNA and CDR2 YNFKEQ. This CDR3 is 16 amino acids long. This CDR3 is CASSQEWTSGGYEQYF. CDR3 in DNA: TGTGCCAGCAGCCAAGAATGGACTAGCGGCGGATACGAGCAGTACTTC.

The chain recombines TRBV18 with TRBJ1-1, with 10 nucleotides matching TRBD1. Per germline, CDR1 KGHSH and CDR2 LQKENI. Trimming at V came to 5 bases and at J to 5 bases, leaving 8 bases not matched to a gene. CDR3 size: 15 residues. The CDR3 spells CASSSLGTGETEAFF. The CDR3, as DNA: TGTGCCAGCTCATCGCTCGGGACAGGGGAAACTGAAGCTTTCTTT.

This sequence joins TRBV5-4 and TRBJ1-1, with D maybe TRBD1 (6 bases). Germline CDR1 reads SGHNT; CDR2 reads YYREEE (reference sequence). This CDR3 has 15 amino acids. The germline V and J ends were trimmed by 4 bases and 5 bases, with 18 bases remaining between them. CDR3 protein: CASSQTPGERTEAFF. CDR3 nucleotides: TGTGCCAGCAGCCAAACCCCAGGGGAAAGGACTGAAGCTTTCTTT.

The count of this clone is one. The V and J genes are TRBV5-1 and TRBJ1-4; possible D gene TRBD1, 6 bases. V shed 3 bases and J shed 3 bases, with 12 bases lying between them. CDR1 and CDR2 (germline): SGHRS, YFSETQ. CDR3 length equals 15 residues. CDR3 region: CASSSRGGPNEKLFF. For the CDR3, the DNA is TGCGCCAGCAGCTCGAGGGGGGGTCCTAATGAAAAACTGTTTTTT.

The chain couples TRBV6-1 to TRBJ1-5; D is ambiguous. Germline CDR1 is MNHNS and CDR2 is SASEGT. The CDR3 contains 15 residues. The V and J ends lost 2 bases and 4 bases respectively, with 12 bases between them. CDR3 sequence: CASSERVAENQPQHF. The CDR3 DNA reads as TGTGCCAGCAGTGAACGGGTAGCAGAAAATCAGCCCCAGCATTTT.

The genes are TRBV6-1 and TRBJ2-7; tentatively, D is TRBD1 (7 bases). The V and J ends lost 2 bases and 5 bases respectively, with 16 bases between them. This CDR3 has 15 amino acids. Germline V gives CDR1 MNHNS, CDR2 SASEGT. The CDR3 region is CASSERGGGTHEQYF. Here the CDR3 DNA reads TGTGCCAGCAGTGAACGAGGAGGGGGCACTCACGAGCAGTACTTC.

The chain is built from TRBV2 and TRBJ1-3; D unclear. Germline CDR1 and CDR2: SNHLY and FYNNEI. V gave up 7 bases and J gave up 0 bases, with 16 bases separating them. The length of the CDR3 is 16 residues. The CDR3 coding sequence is TGTGCCAGCACCGAAACAGAGGGATCCTCTGGAAACACCATATATTTT. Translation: CASTETEGSSGNTIYF.

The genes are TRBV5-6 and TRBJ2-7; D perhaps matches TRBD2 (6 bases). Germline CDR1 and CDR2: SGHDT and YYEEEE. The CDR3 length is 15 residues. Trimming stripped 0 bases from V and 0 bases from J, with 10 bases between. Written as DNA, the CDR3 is TGTGCCAGCAGCTTGGCGGCCGGGGGCTCCTACGAGCAGTACTTC. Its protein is CASSLAAGGSYEQYF.

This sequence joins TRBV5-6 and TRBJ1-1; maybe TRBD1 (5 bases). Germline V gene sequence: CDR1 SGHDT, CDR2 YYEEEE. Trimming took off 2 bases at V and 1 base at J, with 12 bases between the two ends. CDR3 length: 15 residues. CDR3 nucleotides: TGTGCCAGCAGCTTTAAAGGGGTTACGAACACTGAAGCTTTCTTT. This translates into CASSFKGVTNTEAFF.

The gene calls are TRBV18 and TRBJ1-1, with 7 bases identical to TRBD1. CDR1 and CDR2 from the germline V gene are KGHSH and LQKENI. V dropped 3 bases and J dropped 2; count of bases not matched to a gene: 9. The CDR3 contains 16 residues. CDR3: CASSPAQDRINTEAFF. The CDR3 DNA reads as TGTGCCAGCTCACCCGCCCAGGACAGGATCAACACTGAAGCTTTCTTT. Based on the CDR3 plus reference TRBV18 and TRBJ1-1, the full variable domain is NAGVMQNPRHLVRRRGQEARLRCSPMKGHSHVYWYRQLPEEGLKFMVYLQKENIIDESGMPKERFSAEFPKEGPSILRIQQVVRGDSAAYFCASSPAQDRINTEAFFGQGTRLTVV.